Described below is a single T cell receptor (beta chain) sequence and its context. Its specificity is not known. Template switching by 5'RACE with UMIs generated the TCR beta cDNA. TCRdb reworked the 5' RACE reads into one entry per CDR3 protein, no DNA. This sample's table reports 450,000 to 600,000 distinct CDR3 sequences. The CDR3 covers 16 residues. Germline CDR1 is MNHEY and CDR2 is SVGAGI. These data belong to a study of T cells expressing NK-cell markers. The study's findings and limits: Of the CD8+ T cells in roughly 6 donors, about 1.0-7.0% belonged to dominant NKG2C+ clonotypes. Also leading the CD3+CD56-NKG2C+ fraction in a handful of donors were these clonotypes.

The receptor was isolated from a man between 18 and 29 years old in good health. What was sequenced was blood T cells: a sorted CD56 or NKG2C T cell subset, CD4+ or CD8+ T cells, or bulk PBMC T cells (not recorded which). V gene TRBV6-5 combines with J gene TRBJ2-5; TCRdb's D call, TRBD2, is unchecked because there is no DNA. The CDR3: CASSYLRTSGEETQYF.